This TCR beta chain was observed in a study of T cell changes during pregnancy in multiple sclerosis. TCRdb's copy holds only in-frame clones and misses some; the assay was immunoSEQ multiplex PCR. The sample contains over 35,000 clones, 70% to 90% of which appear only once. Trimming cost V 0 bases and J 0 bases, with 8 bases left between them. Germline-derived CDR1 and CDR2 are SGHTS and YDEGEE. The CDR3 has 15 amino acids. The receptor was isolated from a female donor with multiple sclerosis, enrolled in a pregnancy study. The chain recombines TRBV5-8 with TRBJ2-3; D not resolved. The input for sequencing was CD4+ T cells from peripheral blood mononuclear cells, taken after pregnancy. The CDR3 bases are TGTGCCAGCAGCTTGGACACCCCCAGCACAGATACGCAGTATTTT. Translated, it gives CASSLDTPSTDTQYF.